This T cell receptor (beta chain) was sequenced in a study of cytomegalovirus exposure and HLA in healthy donors. Trimming removed 4 bases at V and 2 bases at J, with 11 bases between. This CDR3 spans 14 amino acids. CDR1 is LNHDA, CDR2 SQIVND, per germline (reference sequence). PCR involved 60 Vbeta and 13 Jbeta primers. Source study methods: Later, an analysis found 75 million to 100 million unique TCR beta chains, and 8.5 million to 12 million of these were shared. Assay used: immunoSEQ multiplex PCR; TCRdb lists only in-frame clones, some missing. V and J calls and clone size are given by that table; D and trimming were obtained from the DNA. This repertoire shows some 140,000 clones, 60% to 85% found once; its top ten account for 4%. Findings and limits, study-wide: Accurate prediction of most subjects' HLA-A and HLA-B alleles from TCR beta sequences was reported. Later analysis reportedly placed an Asian-associated ancestry cluster below the roughly 670-donor mean in N-insertions. V- and J-gene trimming in TCR beta was tied to a missense DCLRE1C variant by an analysis performed later.

Worth noting for this clone: Its antigen is currently unknown.

The rearrangement joins TRBV19 to TRBJ1-2; D is uncertain. The sequence came from a woman aged 40 to 50 in good health and CMV-seronegative. Sequencing was performed on PBMCs. The DNA for the CDR3 is TGTGCCAGTAGTAGCCCGACATTGAACTATGGCTACACCTTC. This gives the protein CASSSPTLNYGYTF.